These 19 T cell receptor beta chains came from one sample sequenced in a study of cytomegalovirus exposure and HLA in healthy donors. PCR involved 60 Vbeta and 13 Jbeta primers. This table comes from immunoSEQ multiplex PCR, and its TCRdb copy is limited to in-frame clones, with some not included. This table holds more than 200,000 clones, 65% to 80% found once. Input material: PBMCs. The receptors come from a girl aged 2 to 10 in good health and CMV-seronegative.

The CDR3, as DNA: TGCGCCAGCAGCTTAGAGCGACAGGGGACCTCCTATGGCTACACCTTC. This codes for CASSLERQGTSYGYTF. This sequence joins TRBV5-1 and TRBJ1-2; 8 bases are shared with TRBD1. The CDR3 is 16 amino acids. CDR1 SGHRS and CDR2 YFSETQ come from the germline V gene. J gave up 4 bases and V 2 bases, and 10 bases lay outside the gene matches.

This chain uses TRBV27 with TRBJ1-2; D perhaps matches TRBD1 (6 bases). The CDR3 contains 13 residues. Germline V CDR1 and CDR2: MNHEY, SMNVEV (reference sequence). V dropped 2 bases and J dropped 6 bases, with 10 bases sitting between them. The CDR3 DNA sequence: TGTGCCAGCAGTTTAGGCGGGGGGCATGGCTACACCTTC. Amino acids: CASSLGGGHGYTF.

The chain employs TRBV5-6 and TRBJ1-4; D is possibly TRBD1 (5 bases). CDR1 is SGHDT and CDR2 is YYEEEE in the germline V gene. The CDR3 spans 16 residues. Trimming took off 4 bases at V and 5 bases at J, with 18 bases between the two ends. The chain's CDR3 is CASSPRGVGHNEKLFF. DNA for the CDR3: TGTGCCAGCAGCCCCCGGGGGGTGGGCCACAATGAAAAACTGTTTTTT.

CDR3 amino acids: CASSSPTGGGETQYF. For the CDR3, the DNA is TGTGCCAGCAGCTCACCGACAGGGGGCGGAGAGACCCAGTACTTC. V gene TRBV6-5 combines with J gene TRBJ2-5, with 10 positions matching TRBD1. The CDR3 is 15 amino acids. J was trimmed by 4 bases and V by 6 bases; bases with no gene match: 8. Germline V gives CDR1 MNHEY, CDR2 SVGAGI.

The chain couples TRBV4-1 to TRBJ2-3; tentatively, D is TRBD2 (6 bases). Trimming pared 1 base from V and 2 bases from J, leaving 10 bases between. This CDR3 is built from 15 residues. Germline CDR1 is MGHRA and CDR2 is YSYEKL. The CDR3 region is CASSQAGENTDTQYF. The CDR3 bases are TGCGCCAGCAGCCAAGCGGGGGAGAACACAGATACGCAGTATTTT.

The CDR3 sequence: CASSHGTASTDTQYF. In DNA form, the CDR3 reads TGTGCCAGCAGCCACGGGACTGCTAGCACAGATACGCAGTATTTT. V usage is TRBV11-3 and J usage is TRBJ2-3; a possible D gene is TRBD2 (6 bases). Between the trimmed V and J ends, which lost 5 bases and 0 bases, there was a span of 12 bases. Per germline, CDR1 SGHNT and CDR2 YENEEA. The CDR3 length is 15 residues.

The chain combines TRBV5-6 with TRBJ2-5; 8 bases line up with TRBD1. The CDR3 is made up of 17 amino acids. J gave up 4 bases and V 4 bases, and 15 bases lay outside the gene matches. Germline-derived CDR1 and CDR2 are SGHDT and YYEEEE. In DNA, the CDR3 is TGTGCCAGCAGCCCTGGTAAAGCAGGGGGCTGGAGAGAGACCCAGTACTTC. Encoded protein: CASSPGKAGGWRETQYF.

The sample holds a few counts of this clone. The rearrangement joins TRBV4-2 to TRBJ2-4, with 9 positions matching TRBD2. CDR3 length equals 19 residues. V lost 5 bases and J lost 1; bases outside the gene matches: 15. Germline lookup yields CDR1 LGHNA and CDR2 YNFKEQ. DNA for the CDR3: TGTGCCAGCAGCGAAGCGGGGGGCCGAGGAGATATGGCCAAAAACATTCAGTACTTC. Translating it yields CASSEAGGRGDMAKNIQYF.

This clone was counted a single time. V is TRBV27 and J is TRBJ2-7; D possibly corresponds to TRBD1 (7 bases). The CDR3 is made up of 12 amino acids. The V gene lost 4 bases and the J gene lost 7 bases, with 11 bases spanning the gap. Germline loops: CDR1 MNHEY, CDR2 SMNVEV (reference sequence). In DNA, the CDR3 is TGTGCCAGCAGTTCGACAGGGAGGGAGCAGTACTTC. Encoded protein: CASSSTGREQYF.

The chain employs TRBV5-4 and TRBJ2-7, with 10 bases identical to TRBD1. The CDR3 contains 14 residues. Germline assignment: CDR1 SGHNT and CDR2 YYREEE (reference sequence). The V gene end was trimmed by 6 bases and the J gene end by 5 bases; junction bases not matched to a gene: 8. The CDR3 sequence: CASTPTGGSDEQYF. CDR3 DNA: TGTGCCAGCACACCGACAGGGGGCTCTGACGAGCAGTACTTC.

Comment on this clone: Mismatch with germline at one junction end may stem from a read error. Additional DNA sequences in this sample encode the identical CDR3. This sequence joins TRBV6-5 and TRBJ1-2; TRBD1 agrees at 11 bases. Germline V gene lookup returns CDR1 MNHEY and CDR2 SVGAGI. There are 14 residues in the CDR3. This CDR3 reads CASSYTGQGDGHTF. CDR3 sequence (DNA): TGTGCCAGCAGTTACACGGGACAGGGGGATGGCCACACCTTC.

The rearrangement uses TRBV9 and TRBJ1-4, with TRBD1 matching over 8 bases. V shed 3 bases and J 6 bases; nucleotides not matched to a gene: 10. The CDR3 length is 16 residues. Germline V gene data show CDR1 as SGDLS and CDR2 as YYNGEE. The CDR3 bases are TGTGCCAGCAGCGCAGCAGGGGGCACTGGGTATGAAAAACTGTTTTTT. Its protein product is CASSAAGGTGYEKLFF.

The chain recombines TRBV6-5 with TRBJ2-1; the match to TRBD1 covers 10 bases. Germline V lookup: CDR1 MNHEY, CDR2 SVGAGI. This CDR3 contains 16 residues. The trim removed 2 bases at V and 10 bases at J, leaving 11 bases unmatched. Here the CDR3 reads CASSYKRDRGFKEQFF. For the CDR3, the DNA is TGTGCCAGCAGTTACAAACGGGACAGGGGTTTTAAGGAGCAGTTCTTC.

This clone was seen a handful of times. V usage is TRBV19 and J usage is TRBJ2-2; 7 bases line up with TRBD1. This CDR3 has 13 residues. V lost 5 bases to trimming and J lost 5 bases; unmatched junction nucleotides: 2. Per germline, CDR1 LNHDA and CDR2 SQIVND (reference sequence). In DNA form, the CDR3 reads TGTGCCAGTAGTGGGGACAGAACCGGGGAGCTGTTTTTT. It translates to CASSGDRTGELFF.

The chain links TRBV9 to TRBJ1-4; perhaps TRBD1 as D (6 bases). V lost 0 bases and J 7 bases, leaving 16 bases between the germline ends. This CDR3 comprises 16 residues. CDR1 and CDR2 from the germline V gene are SGDLS and YYNGEE. The DNA for the CDR3 is TGTGCCAGCAGCGTAGGGCAGGGGATTCTAAGTGAAAAACTGTTTTTT. Its protein is CASSVGQGILSEKLFF.

This clone was observed a handful of times. CDR3 nucleotides: TGTGCCACCAGCAGAGGCCCCGTCGACAGTGGGGATTCACCCCTCCACTTT. It yields the protein CATSRGPVDSGDSPLHF. V gene TRBV15 combines with J gene TRBJ1-6; possible D gene TRBD1, 5 bases. Between the trimmed V and J ends, which lost 1 base and 8 bases, there was a span of 18 bases. There are 17 residues in the CDR3. CDR1 and CDR2 (germline): LNHNV, YYDKDF (reference sequence).

The V and J genes are TRBV9 and TRBJ1-6; possibly TRBD1 for D (6 bases). Germline values: CDR1 SGDLS, CDR2 YYNGEE. CDR3 length equals 15 residues. The V end lost 0 bases, the J end lost 6 bases, and 10 bases lay between the germline ends. This CDR3 is CASSVAGTRNSPLHF. CDR3 in DNA: TGTGCCAGCAGCGTAGCAGGGACACGTAATTCACCCCTCCACTTT. Full variable domain (remainder filled in from reference TRBV9 and TRBJ1-6): DSGVTQTPKHLITATGQRVTLRCSPRSGDLSVYWYQQSLDQGLQFLIQYYNGEERAKGNILERFSAQQFPDLHSELNLSSLELGDSALYFCASSVAGTRNSPLHFGNGTRLTVT.

In this sample, this clone turned up once. This chain connects TRBV7-9 to TRBJ1-2, with 9 bases fitting TRBD1. The trim removed 4 bases at V and 5 bases at J, leaving 11 bases unmatched. The CDR3 is 16 amino acids. Germline V gene sequence: CDR1 SEHNR, CDR2 FQNEAQ (reference sequence). This CDR3 reads CASSYQWDRADYGYTF. DNA of the CDR3: TGTGCCAGCAGCTACCAATGGGACAGGGCAGATTATGGCTACACCTTC.

The rearrangement uses TRBV20-1 and TRBJ2-7; D remains unclear. In germline, CDR1 is DFQATT, CDR2 SNEGSKA (reference sequence). The CDR3 loop spans 11 amino acids. V was pared by 3 bases and J by 7 bases, with 10 bases between. CDR3 in amino acids: CSASHTREQYF. CDR3 DNA sequence: TGCAGTGCTAGCCACACGAGGGAGCAGTACTTC.